Listed below are T cell receptor beta chains from one sample, sequenced in a study of OX40 agonist ivuxolimab in advanced cancers. Assay: immunoSEQ multiplex PCR; the TCRdb copy retains only in-frame clones and omits some. The sample contains some 60,000 clones, roughly nine tenths of which appear only once. Material: CD4+ or CD8+ T cells sorted from blood, obtained in a trial of the OX40 agonist ivuxolimab. These receptors came from an adult with an advanced solid tumor such as melanoma, head and neck, liver or kidney cancer. CDR3s include the opening cysteine and the closing phenylalanine or tryptophan.

CDR3,J,length,V
CASSFGQGGYEQYF,TRBJ2-7,14,TRBV19
CASSSMGQGAGDEQFF,TRBJ2-1,16,TRBV5-1
CASSWKGGTEAFF,TRBJ1-1,13,TRBV6-6
CSVYDRVNTEAFF,TRBJ1-1,13,TRBV29-1
CASSADRGAGFF,TRBJ2-1,12,TRBV28
CASSPLRGGTDTQYF,TRBJ2-3,15,TRBV5-1
CASNPSGPYNEQFF,TRBJ2-1,14,TRBV6-1
CASSVSGANVLTF,TRBJ2-6,13,TRBV28
CASSRSQHADTQYF,TRBJ2-3,14,TRBV18
CASSPGRELTGNTIYF,TRBJ1-3,16,TRBV6-6
CALELVGLSYEQYF,TRBJ2-7,14,TRBV30
CASSPSSFLNTGELFF,TRBJ2-2,16,TRBV7-8
CASSLGQGNTEAFF,TRBJ1-1,14,TRBV7-6
CASSLGTPVSTLHF,TRBJ1-6,14,TRBV11-2
CASSPPGVGPLSYEQYF,TRBJ2-7,17,TRBV18
CASSRDRGNTEAFF,TRBJ1-1,14,TRBV5-6
CASSSGPRGNTIYF,TRBJ1-3,14,TRBV7-3
CASRGSRTQKSYEQYF,TRBJ2-7,16,TRBV2
CASGSLTVPQHF,TRBJ1-5,12,TRBV12-5
CASSPFRVWGGSTDTQYF,TRBJ2-3,18,TRBV18
CAISEGTYGYTF,TRBJ1-2,12,TRBV10-3
CAIRDPPAGEQYF,TRBJ2-7,13,TRBV10-3
CASSLLGPNTEAFF,TRBJ1-1,14,TRBV7-2
CASSLANNFWNEQFF,TRBJ2-1,15,TRBV5-1
CASSLDRGRSLSGNTIYF,TRBJ1-3,18,TRBV11-3
CASKPLIDYGYTF,TRBJ1-2,13,TRBV6-6
CASSEEIEAFF,TRBJ1-1,11,TRBV6-1
CSVEAPDDLGADTQYF,TRBJ2-3,16,TRBV29-1
CASSSLGQPYGYTF,TRBJ1-2,14,TRBV5-6
CASRISGGAVSNEQFF,TRBJ2-1,16,TRBV2
CASSLMTGTQYF,TRBJ2-5,12,TRBV11-1
CASRPGQVNNQPQHF,TRBJ1-5,15,TRBV6-5
CASSLEGGGTQYF,TRBJ2-5,13,TRBV5-1
CASSITHRFSPLHF,TRBJ1-6,14,TRBV19
CASSLDGTSYEQYF,TRBJ2-7,14,TRBV5-3
CASSLVQEGAGYTF,TRBJ1-2,14,TRBV5-1
CASSLLEDTEAFF,TRBJ1-1,13,TRBV18
CASTPNLSSYNEQFF,TRBJ2-1,15,TRBV2
CASSPQGIDTEAFF,TRBJ1-1,14,TRBV5-1
CASSLQGTGNQPQHF,TRBJ1-5,15,TRBV6-5